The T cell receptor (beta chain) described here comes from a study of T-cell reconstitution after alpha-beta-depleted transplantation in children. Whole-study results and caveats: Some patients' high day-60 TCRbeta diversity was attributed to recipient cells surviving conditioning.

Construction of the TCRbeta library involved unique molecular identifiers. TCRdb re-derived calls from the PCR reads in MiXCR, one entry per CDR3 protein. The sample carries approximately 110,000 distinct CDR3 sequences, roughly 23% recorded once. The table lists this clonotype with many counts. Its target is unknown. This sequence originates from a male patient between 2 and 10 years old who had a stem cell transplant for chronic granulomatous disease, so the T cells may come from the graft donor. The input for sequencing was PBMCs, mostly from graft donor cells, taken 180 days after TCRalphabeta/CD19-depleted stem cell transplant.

CDR3: CSVSGLAGWNEQFF. The CDR3 region has the DNA TGCAGCGTATCGGGACTAGCGGGATGGAATGAGCAGTTCTTC. V and J are TRBV29-1 and TRBJ2-1; 13 bases match TRBD2. The length of the CDR3 is 14 residues. V lost 6 bases and J lost 7; bases outside the gene matches: 6. Germline loops: CDR1 SQVTM, CDR2 ANQGSEA.